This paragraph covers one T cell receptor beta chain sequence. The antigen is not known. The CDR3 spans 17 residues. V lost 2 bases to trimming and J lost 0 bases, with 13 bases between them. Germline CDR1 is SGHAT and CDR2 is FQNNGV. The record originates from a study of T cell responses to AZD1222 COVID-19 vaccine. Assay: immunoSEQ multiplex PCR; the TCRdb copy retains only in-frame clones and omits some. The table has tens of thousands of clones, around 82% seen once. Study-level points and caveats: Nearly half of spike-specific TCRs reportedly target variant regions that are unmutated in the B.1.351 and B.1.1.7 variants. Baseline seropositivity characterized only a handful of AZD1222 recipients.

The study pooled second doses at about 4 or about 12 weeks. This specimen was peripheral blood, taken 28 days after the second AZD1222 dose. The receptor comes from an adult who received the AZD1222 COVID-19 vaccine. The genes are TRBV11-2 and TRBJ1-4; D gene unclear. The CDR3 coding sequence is TGTGCCAGCAGCTTATCCGGTTTTGGGACAACTAATGAAAAACTGTTTTTT. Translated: CASSLSGFGTTNEKLFF.